This entry is about one TCR beta chain. Its binding antigen is unknown. No base quality values were provided; no much bigger clone lies one nucleotide off. The library was obtained by the immunoSEQ multiplex PCR assay. TCRdb provides this immuneACCESS table in a form limited to in-frame rearrangements. Some clones are lacking; in checked studies, under half of them reflect an unresolved V gene, and why the rest are absent is not known. The sample includes some 70,000 clones, with roughly 90% observed a single time. In total, the top ten clones hold 5.3% of the sample. The sample is drawn from a study of T cell changes during pregnancy in multiple sclerosis (dated by TCRdb to between 2018 and 2021). General notes on the study: In women with multiple sclerosis, the researchers looked at how the T cell repertoire shifted as pregnancy progressed.

CDR1 SGHVS and CDR2 FNYEAQ were looked up in the germline V gene. V and J are trimmed by 2 bases and 2 bases, and the gene matches miss 8 bases of the junction. From the cysteine up to the phenylalanine, the CDR3 has a length of 17 residues. Here the CDR3 DNA is all that survives: 51 bases in frame from base 1. Here the sequenced sample was CD8+ T cells from peripheral blood mononuclear cells, taken before pregnancy. This clonotype was obtained from a female donor with multiple sclerosis, enrolled in a pregnancy study. The sequence is built from TRBV7-6 and TRBJ2-1; TRBD2 matches 8 bases in the middle. CDR3 protein: CASSLTNRGGPYNEQFF. The sequenced DNA is TGTGCCAGCAGCTTAACGAATCGGGGGGGCCCCTACAATGAGCAGTTCTTC. With all but the CDR3 taken from the reference TRBV7-6 and TRBJ2-1 genes, the full variable domain is: GAGVSQSPRYKVTKRGQDVALRCDPISGHVSLYWYRQALGQGPEFLTYFNYEAQQDKSGLPNDRFSAERPEGSISTLTIQRTEQRDSAMYRCASSLTNRGGPYNEQFFGPGTRLTVL.